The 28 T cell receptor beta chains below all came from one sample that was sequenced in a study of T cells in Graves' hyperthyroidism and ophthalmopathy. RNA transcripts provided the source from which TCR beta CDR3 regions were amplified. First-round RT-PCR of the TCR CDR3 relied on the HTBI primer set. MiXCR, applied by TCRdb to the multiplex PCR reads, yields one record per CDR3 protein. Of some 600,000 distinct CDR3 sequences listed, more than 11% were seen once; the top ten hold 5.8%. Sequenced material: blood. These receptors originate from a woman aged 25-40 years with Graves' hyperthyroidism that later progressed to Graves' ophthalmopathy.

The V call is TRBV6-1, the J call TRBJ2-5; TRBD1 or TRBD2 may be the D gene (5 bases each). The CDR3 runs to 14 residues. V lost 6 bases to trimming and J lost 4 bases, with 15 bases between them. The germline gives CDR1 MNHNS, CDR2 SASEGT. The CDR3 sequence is CASRETGGGETQYF. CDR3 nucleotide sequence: TGTGCCAGCAGAGAAACAGGTGGGGGAGAGACCCAGTACTTC.

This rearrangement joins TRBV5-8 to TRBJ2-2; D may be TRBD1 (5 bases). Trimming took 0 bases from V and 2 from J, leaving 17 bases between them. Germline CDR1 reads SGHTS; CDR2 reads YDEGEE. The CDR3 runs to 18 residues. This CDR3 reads CASSLGLGQGLNTGELFF. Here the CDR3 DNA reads TGTGCCAGCAGCTTGGGTCTTGGGCAGGGTCTCAACACCGGGGAGCTGTTTTTT.

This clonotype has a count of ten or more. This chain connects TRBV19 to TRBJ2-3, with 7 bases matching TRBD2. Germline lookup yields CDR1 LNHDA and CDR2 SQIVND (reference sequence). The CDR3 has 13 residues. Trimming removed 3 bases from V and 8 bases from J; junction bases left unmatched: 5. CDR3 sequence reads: CASSMNSGATQYF. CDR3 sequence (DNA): TGTGCCAGTAGTATGAACAGCGGGGCTACGCAGTATTTT.

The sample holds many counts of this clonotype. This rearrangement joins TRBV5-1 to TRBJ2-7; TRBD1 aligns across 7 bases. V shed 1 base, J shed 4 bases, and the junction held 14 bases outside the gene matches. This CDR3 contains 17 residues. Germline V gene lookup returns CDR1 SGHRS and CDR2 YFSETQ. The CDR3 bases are TGCGCCAGCAGCTTGCTTTCGGGGACAGCAACTAAATACGAGCAGTACTTC. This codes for CASSLLSGTATKYEQYF.

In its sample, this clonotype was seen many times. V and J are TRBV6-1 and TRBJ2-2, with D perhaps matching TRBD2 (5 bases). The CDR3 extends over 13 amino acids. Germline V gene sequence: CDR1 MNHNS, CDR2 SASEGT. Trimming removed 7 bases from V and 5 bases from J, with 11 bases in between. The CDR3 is CASKRGETGELFF. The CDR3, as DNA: TGTGCCAGCAAACGGGGAGAGACCGGGGAGCTGTTTTTT.

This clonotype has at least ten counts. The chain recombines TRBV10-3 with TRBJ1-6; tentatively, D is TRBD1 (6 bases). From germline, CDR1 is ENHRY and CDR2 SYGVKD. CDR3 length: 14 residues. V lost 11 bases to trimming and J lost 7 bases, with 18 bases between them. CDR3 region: CAATGSPGNSPLHF. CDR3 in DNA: TGTGCCGCTACAGGGTCCCCGGGGAATTCACCCCTCCACTTT.

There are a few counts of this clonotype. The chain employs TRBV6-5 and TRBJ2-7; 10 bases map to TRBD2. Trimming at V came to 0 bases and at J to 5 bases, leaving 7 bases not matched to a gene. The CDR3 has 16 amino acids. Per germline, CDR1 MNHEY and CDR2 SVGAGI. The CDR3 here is CASSYSLAGASHEQYF. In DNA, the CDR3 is TGTGCCAGCAGTTACTCCCTAGCGGGAGCATCTCACGAGCAGTACTTC.

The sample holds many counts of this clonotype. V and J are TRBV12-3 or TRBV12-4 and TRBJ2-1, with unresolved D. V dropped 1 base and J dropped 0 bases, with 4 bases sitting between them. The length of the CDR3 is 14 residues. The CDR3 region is CASSLDASYNEQFF. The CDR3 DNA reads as TGTGCCAGCAGTTTAGACGCCTCCTACAATGAGCAGTTCTTC.

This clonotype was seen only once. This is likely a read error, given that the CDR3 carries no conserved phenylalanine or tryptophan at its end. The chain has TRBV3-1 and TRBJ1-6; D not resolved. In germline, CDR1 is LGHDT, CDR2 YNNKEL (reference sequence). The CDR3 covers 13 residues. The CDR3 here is CASSSLPNSPLHC. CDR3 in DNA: TGTGCCAGCAGTTCCCTACCGAATTCTCCCCTCCACTGT.

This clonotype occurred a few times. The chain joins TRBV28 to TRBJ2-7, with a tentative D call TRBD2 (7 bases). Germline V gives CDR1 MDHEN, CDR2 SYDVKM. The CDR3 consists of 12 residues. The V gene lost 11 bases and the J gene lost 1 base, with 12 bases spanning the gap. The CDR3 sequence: CACGGGSYEQYF. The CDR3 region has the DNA TGTGCCTGCGGGGGCGGATCCTACGAGCAGTACTTC.

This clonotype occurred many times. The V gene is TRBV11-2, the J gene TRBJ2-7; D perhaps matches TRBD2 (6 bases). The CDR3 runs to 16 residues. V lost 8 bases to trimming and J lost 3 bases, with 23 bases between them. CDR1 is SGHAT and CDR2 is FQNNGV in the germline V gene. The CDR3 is CASFPSSGLASYEQYF. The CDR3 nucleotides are TGTGCCAGCTTCCCTAGTTCGGGGCTAGCGAGCTACGAGCAGTACTTC.

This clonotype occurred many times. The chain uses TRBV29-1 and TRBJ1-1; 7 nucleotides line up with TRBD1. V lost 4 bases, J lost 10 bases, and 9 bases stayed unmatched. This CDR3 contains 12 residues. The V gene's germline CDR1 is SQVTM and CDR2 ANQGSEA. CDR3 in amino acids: CSVGLGQAVAFF. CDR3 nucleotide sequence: TGCAGCGTTGGGCTTGGACAGGCTGTAGCTTTCTTT.

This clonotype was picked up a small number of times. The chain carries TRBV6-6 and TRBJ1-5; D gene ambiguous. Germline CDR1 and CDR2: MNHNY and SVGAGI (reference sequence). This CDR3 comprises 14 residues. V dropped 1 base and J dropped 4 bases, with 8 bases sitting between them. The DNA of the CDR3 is TGTGCCAGCAGTTACTATGGAGGAAATCAGCCCCAGCATTTT. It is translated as CASSYYGGNQPQHF.

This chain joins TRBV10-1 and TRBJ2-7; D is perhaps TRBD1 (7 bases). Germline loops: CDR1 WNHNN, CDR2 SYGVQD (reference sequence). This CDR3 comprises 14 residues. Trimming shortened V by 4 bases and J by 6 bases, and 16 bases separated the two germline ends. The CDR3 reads CASSVASRGAEQYF. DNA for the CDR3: TGCGCCAGCAGTGTTGCCAGCAGGGGGGCCGAGCAGTACTTC.

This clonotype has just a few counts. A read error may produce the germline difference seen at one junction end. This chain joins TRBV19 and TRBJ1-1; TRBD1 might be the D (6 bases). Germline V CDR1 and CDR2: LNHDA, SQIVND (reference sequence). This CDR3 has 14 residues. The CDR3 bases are TGTGCCAGTAGTATAGGGGGGGCGGACACTGAAGCTTCCTTT. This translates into CASSIGGADTEASF.

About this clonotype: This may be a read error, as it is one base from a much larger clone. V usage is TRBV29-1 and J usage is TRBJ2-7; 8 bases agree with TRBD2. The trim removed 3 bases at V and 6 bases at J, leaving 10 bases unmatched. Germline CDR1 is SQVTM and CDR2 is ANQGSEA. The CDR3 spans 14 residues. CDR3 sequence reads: CSVEGGRPGCEQYF. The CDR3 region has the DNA TGCAGCGTTGAGGGCGGGAGGCCCGGTTGCGAGCAGTACTTC.

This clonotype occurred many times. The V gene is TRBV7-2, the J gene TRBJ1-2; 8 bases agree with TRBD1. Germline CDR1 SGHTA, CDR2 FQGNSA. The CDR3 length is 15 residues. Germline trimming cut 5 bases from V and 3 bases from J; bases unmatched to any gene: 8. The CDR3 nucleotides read TGTGCCAGCAGCCAAGAGGGACAGGCCTACTATGGCTACACCTTC. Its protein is CASSQEGQAYYGYTF. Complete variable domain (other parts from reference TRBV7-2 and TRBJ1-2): GAGVSQSPSNKVTEKGKDVELRCDPISGHTALYWYRQSLGQGLEFLIYFQGNSAPDKSGLPSDRFSAERTGGSVSTLTIQRTQQEDSAVYLCASSQEGQAYYGYTFGSGTRLTVV.

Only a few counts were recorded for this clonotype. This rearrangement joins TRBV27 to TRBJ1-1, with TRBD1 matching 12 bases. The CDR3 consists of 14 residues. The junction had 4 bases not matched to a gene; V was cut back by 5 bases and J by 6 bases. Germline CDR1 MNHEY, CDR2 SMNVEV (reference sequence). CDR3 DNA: TGTGCCAGCAGTGGTGGGACAGGGGGCTCTGAAGCTTTCTTT. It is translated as CASSGGTGGSEAFF.

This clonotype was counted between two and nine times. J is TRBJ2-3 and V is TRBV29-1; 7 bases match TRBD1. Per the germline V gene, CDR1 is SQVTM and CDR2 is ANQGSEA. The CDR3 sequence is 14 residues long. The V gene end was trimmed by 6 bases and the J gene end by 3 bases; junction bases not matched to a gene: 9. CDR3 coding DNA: TGCAGCGTCACCTCTCGACAGGGTACAGATACGCAGTATTTT. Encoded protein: CSVTSRQGTDTQYF.

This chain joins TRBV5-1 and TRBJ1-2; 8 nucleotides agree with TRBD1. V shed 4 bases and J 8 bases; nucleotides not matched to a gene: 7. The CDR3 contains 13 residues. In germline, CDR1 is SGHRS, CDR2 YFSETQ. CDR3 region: CASSQGQDQGYTF. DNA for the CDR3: TGCGCCAGCAGCCAGGGACAGGATCAGGGCTACACCTTC.

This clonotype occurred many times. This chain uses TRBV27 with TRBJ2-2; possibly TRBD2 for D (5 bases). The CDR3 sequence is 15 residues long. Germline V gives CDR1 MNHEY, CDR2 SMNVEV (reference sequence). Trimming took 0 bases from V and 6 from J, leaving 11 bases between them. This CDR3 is CASSLSFAAAGELFF. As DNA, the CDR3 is TGTGCCAGCAGTTTATCGTTCGCAGCGGCCGGGGAGCTGTTTTTT.

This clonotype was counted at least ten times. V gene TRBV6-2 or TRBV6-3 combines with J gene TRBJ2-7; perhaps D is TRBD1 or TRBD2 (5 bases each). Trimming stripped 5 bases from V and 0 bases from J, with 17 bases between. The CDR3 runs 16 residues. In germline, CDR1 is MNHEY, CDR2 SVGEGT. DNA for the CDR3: TGTGCCAGCAGTGGCCCCGGGACGGCGAGCTCCTACGAGCAGTACTTC. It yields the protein CASSGPGTASSYEQYF.

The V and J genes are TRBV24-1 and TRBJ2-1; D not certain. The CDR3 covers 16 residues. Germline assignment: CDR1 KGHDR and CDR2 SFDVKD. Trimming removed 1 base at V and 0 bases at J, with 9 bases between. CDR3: CATSDFHSSSYNEQFF. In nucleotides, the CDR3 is TGTGCCACCAGTGATTTCCACTCAAGCTCCTACAATGAGCAGTTCTTC.

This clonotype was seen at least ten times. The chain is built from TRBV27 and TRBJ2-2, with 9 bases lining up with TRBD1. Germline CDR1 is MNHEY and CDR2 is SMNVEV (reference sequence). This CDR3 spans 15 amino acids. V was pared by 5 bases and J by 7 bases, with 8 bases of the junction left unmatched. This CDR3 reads CASSLGTGLGGELFF. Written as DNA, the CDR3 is TGTGCCAGCAGTCTAGGGACAGGGCTAGGCGGGGAGCTGTTTTTT.

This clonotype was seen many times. The CDR3 nucleotides are TGTGCCAGCAGCTCCCTACGGAGGGGGGCGAGCTATGGCTACACCTTC. Amino acid sequence: CASSSLRRGASYGYTF. The chain links TRBV11-2 to TRBJ1-2; D might be TRBD1 (6 bases). The V gene lost 4 bases and the J gene lost 4 bases, with 19 bases spanning the gap. The length of the CDR3 is 16 residues. The germline V gene encodes CDR1 SGHAT and CDR2 FQNNGV.

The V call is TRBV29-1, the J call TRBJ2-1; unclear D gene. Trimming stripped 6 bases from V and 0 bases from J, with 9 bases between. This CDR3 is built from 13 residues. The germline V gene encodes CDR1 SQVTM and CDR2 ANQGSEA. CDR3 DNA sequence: TGCAGCGTGGGGTTCAGCTCCTACAATGAGCAGTTCTTC. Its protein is CSVGFSSYNEQFF.

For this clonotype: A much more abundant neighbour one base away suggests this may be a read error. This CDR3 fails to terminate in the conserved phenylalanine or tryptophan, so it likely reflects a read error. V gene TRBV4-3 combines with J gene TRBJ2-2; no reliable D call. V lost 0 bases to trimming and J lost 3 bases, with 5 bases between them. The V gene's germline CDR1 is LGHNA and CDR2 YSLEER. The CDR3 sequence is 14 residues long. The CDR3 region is CASSQERYTGELFL. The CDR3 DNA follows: TGCGCCAGCAGCCAAGAACGGTACACCGGGGAGCTGTTTCTT.

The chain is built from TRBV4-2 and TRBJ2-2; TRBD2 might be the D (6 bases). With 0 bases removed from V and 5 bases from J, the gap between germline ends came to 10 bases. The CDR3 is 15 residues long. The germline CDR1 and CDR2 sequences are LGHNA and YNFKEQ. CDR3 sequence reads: CASSQEMGRTGELFF. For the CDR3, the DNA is TGTGCCAGCAGCCAAGAAATGGGGAGGACCGGGGAGCTGTTTTTT.